Below, 3 T cell receptor beta chains from the same sample are listed, as sequenced in a study of CD8+ T cells in alopecia areata. After isolation, RNA underwent reverse transcription to generate cDNA as the sequencing template. Only in-frame clones appear in the TCRdb table, and some are missing; sequencing was by immunoSEQ multiplex PCR. Recorded here are 90,000 to 130,000 clones, none singletons. Sequencing used lesional skin. Receptor source: a C3H/HeJ mouse with alopecia areata. As its MHC haplotype, the strain has H2-k.

About this clone: Gene names and germline refer to mouse. The CDR3 loop is CASGETGGAHDYTF. The DNA read from the CDR3 is TGTGCCAGCGGTGAGACTGGGGGGGCGCAC. The chain recombines TRBV13-2 with TRBJ1-2, with D possibly matching TRBD1 (6 bases). The read finishes 4 residues shy of the CDR3 end, and the germline J gene is used to complete it. CDR1 NNHNN and CDR2 SYGAGS come from the germline V gene (reference sequence). CDR3 length: 14 amino acids.

This clone has a handful of counts. Genes and germline come from the mouse. The read ends 4 residues before the CDR3 terminus; that terminus is restored from the germline J gene. The genes are TRBV13-3 and TRBJ2-7, with 8 bases that match TRBD2. The CDR3 is made up of 14 amino acids. Trimming cost V 0 bases and J 3 bases; bases outside gene matches: 2. Germline V CDR1 and CDR2: NNHDY, SYVADS. This CDR3 reads CASSDVGGVYEQYF. CDR3 DNA (partial): TGTGCCAGCAGTGATGTGGGGGGGGTCTAT.

This clone turned up a few times. Gene names refer to mouse genes. The read halts 4 residues ahead of the CDR3 end, with the missing end drawn from the germline J gene. The chain recombines TRBV31 with TRBJ2-7, with 11 bases fitting TRBD2. The J segment lost 0 bases and the V segment lost 0 bases, leaving 1 base of the junction unmatched. This CDR3 contains 15 residues. The germline V gene encodes CDR1 GKSSPN and CDR2 SITVG. The CDR3 sequence is CAWSLDWGGSYEQYF. CDR3 DNA (partial): TGTGCCTGGAGTCTAGACTGGGGGGGCTCCTAT.